This T cell receptor (beta chain) was documented in a study of blood T cell repertoires in COVID-19 (TCRdb year 2020). As for the study more broadly: Samples covering the acute and convalescent phases of COVID-19 were provided by collaborators in the United States, Italy and Spain. The prospective study material was composed of cDNA or gDNA derived from T cells, B-cell-depleted T cells, or PBMCs. The dataset comprised deeply sampled blood TCRbeta repertoires from subjects exposed to, actively infected with, or recovered from COVID-19. The repertoires were released in a freely available public database meant as a resource for research on the immune response to SARS-CoV-2. The samples were drawn from the first 160 participants of the ongoing ImmuneRACE study and from 950 to 1,500 subjects provided by 6 global collaborators. The sample metadata nearly always contained a de-identified subject ID, COVID-19 status, age in years and sex. Where HLA class I and class II types were available, the types were taken from metadata supplied by the sample provider, not from assay-based typing. Study-wide conclusions, independent of this receptor: The amount of clinical and demographic metadata varied by source and participant and was provided uncurated.

The immunoSEQ Assay, a bias-controlled multiplex PCR, was used to amplify TCRbeta CDR3 regions from genomic DNA. On the authors' methods: Within the assay, amplification of reference gene primers was used to estimate how many nucleated cells each sample contained. Sequence reads were collapsed and filtered to measure the absolute abundance of every unique TCRbeta CDR3 rearrangement. Productive Simpson clonality was computed per sample as the square root of Simpson's diversity index over productive rearrangements. TCRdb stores this immuneACCESS table with in-frame sequences only. Part of the clones is absent; in the studies checked, under half of the shortfall reflects unresolved V genes, and no reason is known for the rest. The D gene and trimming were derived from the DNA, and the V and J assignments and clone size from that table. For this sample the table gives fewer than 250,000 clones, of which 75% to 85% were detected only once. The top ten constitute more than 5.5% of the sample.

Comment on this clone: It has no known antigen specificity. No qualities accompany the bases; no much larger clone lies one base away.

Relative to germline, V is 8 bases shorter and J is 3 bases shorter, with 19 bases between their ends. The CDR3 measures 15 amino acids from cysteine to phenylalanine. Solely the CDR3 DNA is kept, with 45 bases framed from the first base. According to the germline V gene, CDR1 reads MDHEN and CDR2 reads SYDVKM. Each collaborating institution followed its own protocols to collect whole blood in K2EDTA tubes. For TCRbeta analysis, collaborators shipped samples as frozen whole blood, isolated PBMCs, or DNA extracted from either of those sample types. Sample: peripheral blood. The receptor was isolated from a human donor in a cohort sampled during active COVID-19. The chain links TRBV28 with TRBJ1-1; the D gene identity is not certain. CDR3 protein: CASLSIPEEYTEAFF. DNA sequence: TGTGCCAGCCTCTCCATCCCTGAGGAGTACACTGAAGCTTTCTTT.